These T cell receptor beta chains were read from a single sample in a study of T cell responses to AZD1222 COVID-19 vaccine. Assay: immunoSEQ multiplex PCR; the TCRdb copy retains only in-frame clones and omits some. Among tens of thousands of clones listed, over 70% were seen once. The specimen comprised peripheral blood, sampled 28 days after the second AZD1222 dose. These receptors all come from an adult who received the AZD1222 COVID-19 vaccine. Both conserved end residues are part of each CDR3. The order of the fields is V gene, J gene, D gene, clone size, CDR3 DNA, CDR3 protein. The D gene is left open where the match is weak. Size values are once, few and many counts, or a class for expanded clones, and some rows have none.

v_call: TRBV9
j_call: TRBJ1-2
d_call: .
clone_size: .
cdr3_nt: TGTGCCAGCAGCGTAGCTACGGCCCAGTATGGCTACACCTTC
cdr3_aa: CASSVATAQYGYTF

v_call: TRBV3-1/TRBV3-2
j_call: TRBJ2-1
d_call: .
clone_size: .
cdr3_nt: TGTGCCAGCAGCCTCGGACTTACTAGGAGGAATGAGCAGTTCTTC
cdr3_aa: CASSLGLTRRNEQFF

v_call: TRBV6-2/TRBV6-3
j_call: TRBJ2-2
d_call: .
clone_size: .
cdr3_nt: TGTGCCAGCAGTAGCGGAAACACCGGGGAGCTGTTTTTT
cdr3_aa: CASSSGNTGELFF

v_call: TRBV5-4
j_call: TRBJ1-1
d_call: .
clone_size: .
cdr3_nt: TGTGCCAGCACCGAACGGGGGAACGAAGAAGCTTTCTTT
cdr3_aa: CASTERGNEEAFF

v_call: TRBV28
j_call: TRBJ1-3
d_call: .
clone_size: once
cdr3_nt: TGTGCCAGCAGTTTGCCCGGGACTGCTGGAAACACCATATATTTT
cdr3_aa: CASSLPGTAGNTIYF

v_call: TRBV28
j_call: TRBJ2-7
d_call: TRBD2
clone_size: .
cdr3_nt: TGTGCCAGCAGTCTCGGGGGGGCTTCCTACGAGCAGTACTTC
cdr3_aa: CASSLGGASYEQYF

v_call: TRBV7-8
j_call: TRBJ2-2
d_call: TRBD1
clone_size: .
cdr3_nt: TGTGCCAGCAGCCCGGGACAGGCCACCGGGGAGCTGTTTTTT
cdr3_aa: CASSPGQATGELFF

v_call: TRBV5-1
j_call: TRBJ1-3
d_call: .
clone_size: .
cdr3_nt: TGCGCCAGTCAGCGCTTTGGTGGAAACACCATATATTTT
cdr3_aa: CASQRFGGNTIYF

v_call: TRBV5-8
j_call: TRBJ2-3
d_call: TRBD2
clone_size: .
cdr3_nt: TGTGCCAGCAGCCCCCGACTAGCGGGTGAGGCAGATACGCAGTATTTT
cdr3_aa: CASSPRLAGEADTQYF

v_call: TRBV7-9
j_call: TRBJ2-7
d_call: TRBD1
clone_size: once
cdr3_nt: TGTGCCAGCAGCCCCAGCGGGACAGGGGACTACGAGCAGTACTTC
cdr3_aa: CASSPSGTGDYEQYF

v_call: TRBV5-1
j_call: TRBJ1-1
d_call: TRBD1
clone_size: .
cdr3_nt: TGCGCCAGCAGCCCCCGGACAGGGGGAGACACTGAAGCTTTCTTT
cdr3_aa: CASSPRTGGDTEAFF

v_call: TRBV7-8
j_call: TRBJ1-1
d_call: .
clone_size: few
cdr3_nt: TGTGCCAGCAGCCCGCTCCCAGCGCAGACAAACACTGAAGCTTTCTTT
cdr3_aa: CASSPLPAQTNTEAFF

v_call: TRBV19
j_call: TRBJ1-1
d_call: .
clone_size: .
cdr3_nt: TGTGCCAGTAGTTTCATGGACACTGAAGCTTTCTTT
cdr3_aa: CASSFMDTEAFF

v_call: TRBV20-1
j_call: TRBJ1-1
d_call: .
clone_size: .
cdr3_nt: TGCAGTGCTAGTCCTCTATACACTGAAGCTTTCTTT
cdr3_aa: CSASPLYTEAFF

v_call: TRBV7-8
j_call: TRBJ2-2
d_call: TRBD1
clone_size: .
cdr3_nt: TGTGCCAGCAGCTTATTTAACAGGGGTCTCACCGGGGAGCTGTTTTTT
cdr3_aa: CASSLFNRGLTGELFF

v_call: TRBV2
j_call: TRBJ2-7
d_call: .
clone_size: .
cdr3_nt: TGTGCCAGCAGGGAAGGGTTGGACGAGCAGTACTTC
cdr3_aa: CASREGLDEQYF

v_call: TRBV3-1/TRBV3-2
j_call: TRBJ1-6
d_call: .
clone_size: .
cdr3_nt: TGTGCCAGCAGCCAGGGGGCGTCTAATTCACCCCTCCACTTT
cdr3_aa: CASSQGASNSPLHF

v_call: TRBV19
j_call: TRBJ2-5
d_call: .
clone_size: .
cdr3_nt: TGTGCCAGTAGTGCCACAGGGAGCCAAGAGACCCAGTACTTC
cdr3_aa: CASSATGSQETQYF

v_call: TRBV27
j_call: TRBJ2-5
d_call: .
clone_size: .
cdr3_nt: TGTGCCAGCAGTTTATTCAGTGGAGAGACCCAGTACTTC
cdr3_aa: CASSLFSGETQYF

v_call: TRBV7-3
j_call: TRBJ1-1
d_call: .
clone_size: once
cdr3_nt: TGTGCCAGCAGCTTACGTCCGGACACTGAAGCTTTCTTT
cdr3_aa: CASSLRPDTEAFF

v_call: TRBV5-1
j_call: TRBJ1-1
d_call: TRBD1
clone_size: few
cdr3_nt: TGCGCCAGCAGCCAGGGGACAGGGGGGACTGAAGCTTTCTTT
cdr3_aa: CASSQGTGGTEAFF

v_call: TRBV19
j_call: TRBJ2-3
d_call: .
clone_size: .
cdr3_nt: TGTGCCAGTAGTCGACGGGTCACAGATACGCAGTATTTT
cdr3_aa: CASSRRVTDTQYF

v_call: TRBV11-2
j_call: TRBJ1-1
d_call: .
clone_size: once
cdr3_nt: TGTGCCAGCAGCCCCAACGTCGGGGCGGCGGCTGAAGCTTTCTTT
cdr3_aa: CASSPNVGAAAEAFF

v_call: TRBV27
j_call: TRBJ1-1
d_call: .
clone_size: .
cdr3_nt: TGTGCCAGCAGTCGAGCGGACAGGAACACTGAAGCTTTCTTT
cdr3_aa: CASSRADRNTEAFF

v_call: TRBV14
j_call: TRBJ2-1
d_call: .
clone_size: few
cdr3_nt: TGTGCCAGCAGCCAAGCTTCGGATCTTTTCAATGAGCAGTTCTTC
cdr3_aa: CASSQASDLFNEQFF

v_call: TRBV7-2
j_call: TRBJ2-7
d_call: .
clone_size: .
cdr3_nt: TGTGCCAGCAGCTTATCAGCTAGTCACGAGCAGTACTTC
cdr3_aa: CASSLSASHEQYF

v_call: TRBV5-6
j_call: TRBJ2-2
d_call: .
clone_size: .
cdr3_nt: TGTGCCAGCAGCTTGTACGGGGACACCGGGGAGCTGTTTTTT
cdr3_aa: CASSLYGDTGELFF

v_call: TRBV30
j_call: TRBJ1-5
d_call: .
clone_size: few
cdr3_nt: TGTGCCTGGAGTGTGGCGCCCCGTCAGCCCCAGCATTTT
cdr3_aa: CAWSVAPRQPQHF

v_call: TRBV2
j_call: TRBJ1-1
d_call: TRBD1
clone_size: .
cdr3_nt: TGTGCCAGCAGGAGGGAGGGACAGGGGAACACTGAAGCTTTCTTT
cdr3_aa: CASRREGQGNTEAFF

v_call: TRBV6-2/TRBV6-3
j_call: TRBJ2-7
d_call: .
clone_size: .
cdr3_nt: TGTGCCAGCAGTTACTTAGATGACGAGCAGTACTTC
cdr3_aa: CASSYLDDEQYF

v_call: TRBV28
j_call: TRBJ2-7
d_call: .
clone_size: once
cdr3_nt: TGTGCCAGCAGTTTTAGAGACGCCTACGAGCAGTACTTC
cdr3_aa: CASSFRDAYEQYF

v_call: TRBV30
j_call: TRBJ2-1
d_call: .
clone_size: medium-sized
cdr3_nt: TGTGCCTGGAAGGAACCCGACTGGCCCTACAATGAGCAGTTCTTC
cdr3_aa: CAWKEPDWPYNEQFF

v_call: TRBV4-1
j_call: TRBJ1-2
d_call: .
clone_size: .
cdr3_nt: TGCGCCAGCAGCCAAGAGCACCTAGGGGATGGCTACACCTTC
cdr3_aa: CASSQEHLGDGYTF

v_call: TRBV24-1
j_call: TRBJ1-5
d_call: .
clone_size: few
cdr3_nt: TGTGCCACCAGTGATTTGGGTCAGCCCCAGCATTTT
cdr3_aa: CATSDLGQPQHF

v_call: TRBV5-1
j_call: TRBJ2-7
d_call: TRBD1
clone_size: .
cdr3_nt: TGCGCCAGCAGCACCGGACAGGGGGGTGGCGTACCAAAGCAGTACTTC
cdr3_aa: CASSTGQGGGVPKQYF

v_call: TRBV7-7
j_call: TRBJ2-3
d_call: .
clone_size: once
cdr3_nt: TGTGCCAGCAGCTTAGGAACTGGGGCCGATACGCAGTATTTT
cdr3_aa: CASSLGTGADTQYF

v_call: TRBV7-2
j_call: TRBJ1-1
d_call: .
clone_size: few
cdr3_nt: TGTGCCAGCAGCTGGTCCGAGAACACTGAAGCTTTCTTT
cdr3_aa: CASSWSENTEAFF

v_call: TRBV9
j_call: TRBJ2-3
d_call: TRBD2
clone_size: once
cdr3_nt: TGTGCCAGCAGCGTGATGGGACTAGCGGGCCGAGGGGATACGCAGTATTTT
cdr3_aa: CASSVMGLAGRGDTQYF

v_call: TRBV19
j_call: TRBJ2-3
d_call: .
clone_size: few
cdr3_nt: TGTGCCAGTAGTAGCTGGGGGCTATCGGACACAGATACGCAGTATTTT
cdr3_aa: CASSSWGLSDTDTQYF

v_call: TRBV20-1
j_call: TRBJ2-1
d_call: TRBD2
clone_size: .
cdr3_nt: TGCAGTGCTAGTCCGCCCCGCGCGGGGGGGAATGAGCAGTTCTTC
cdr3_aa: CSASPPRAGGNEQFF

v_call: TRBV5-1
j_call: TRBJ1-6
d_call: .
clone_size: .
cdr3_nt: TGCGCCAGCAGCTGGGAGAAAGCCGCGAATTCACCCCTCCACTTT
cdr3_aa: CASSWEKAANSPLHF

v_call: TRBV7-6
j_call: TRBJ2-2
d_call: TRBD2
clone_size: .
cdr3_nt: TGTGCCAGCAGCCGCCGGGCTCCGGGACTAGATTACTTCGGGGAGCTGTTTTTT
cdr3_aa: CASSRRAPGLDYFGELFF

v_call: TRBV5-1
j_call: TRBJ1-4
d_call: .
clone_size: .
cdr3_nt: TGCGCCAGCAGCTGGGACGCGTCCGATAATGAAAAACTGTTTTTT
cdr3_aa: CASSWDASDNEKLFF

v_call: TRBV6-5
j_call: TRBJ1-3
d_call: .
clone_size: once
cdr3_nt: TGTGCCACCGGAGGAGGGGAATTTGGAAACACCATATATTTT
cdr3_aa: CATGGGEFGNTIYF

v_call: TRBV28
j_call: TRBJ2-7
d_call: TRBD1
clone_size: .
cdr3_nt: TGTGCCAGCACCCCTGGACAGGGGGCTTACGAGCAGTACTTC
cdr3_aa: CASTPGQGAYEQYF